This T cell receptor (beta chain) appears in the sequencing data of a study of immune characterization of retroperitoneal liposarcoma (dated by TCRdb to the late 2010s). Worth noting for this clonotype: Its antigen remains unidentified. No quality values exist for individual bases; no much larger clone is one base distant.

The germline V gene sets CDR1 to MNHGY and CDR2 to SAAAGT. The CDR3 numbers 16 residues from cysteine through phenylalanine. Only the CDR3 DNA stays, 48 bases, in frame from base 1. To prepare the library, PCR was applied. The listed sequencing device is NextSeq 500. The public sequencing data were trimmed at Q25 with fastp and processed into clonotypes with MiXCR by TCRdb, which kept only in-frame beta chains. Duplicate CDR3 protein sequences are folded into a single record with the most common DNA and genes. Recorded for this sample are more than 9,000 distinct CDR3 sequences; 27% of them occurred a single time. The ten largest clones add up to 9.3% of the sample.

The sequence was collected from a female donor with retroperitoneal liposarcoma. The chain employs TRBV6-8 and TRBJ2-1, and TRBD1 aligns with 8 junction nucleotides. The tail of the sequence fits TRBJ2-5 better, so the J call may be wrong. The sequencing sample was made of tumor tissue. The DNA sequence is TGTGCCAGCAAATTTACGGGACAGGTCAGAGTAGAGACCCAGTACTTC. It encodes CASKFTGQVRVETQYF.